Listed below are T cell receptor beta chains from one sample, sequenced in a study of shared clonotypes between healthy human individuals. TCRdb's table, derived via immunoSEQ multiplex PCR, lists solely in-frame clones and lacks some. The repertoire has some 2.1 million clones, roughly 95% of them found once; the top ten carry under 0.15%. The sample comprised naive CD4+ T cells sorted from blood. Receptors were obtained from a man younger than 35 in good health. The CDR3 runs from the conserved cysteine through the conserved F or W. Each record gives: clone size, D gene, V gene, J gene, CDR3 protein, CDR3 DNA. A D gene is named only where the DNA matches it firmly. Not every row has a clone size; where given, it reads once, few, many or a size class.

>.|.|TRBV7-2|TRBJ1-4
CASSLPGWNEKLFF
TGTGCCAGCAGCCTGCCCGGCTGGAATGAAAAACTGTTTTTT
>.|.|TRBV7-8|TRBJ2-3
CASSSPGGGPVTDTQYF
TGTGCCAGCAGCTCCCCGGGGGGCGGGCCGGTCACAGATACGCAGTATTTT
>.|.|TRBV28|TRBJ1-5
CASSSPWRTSNQPQHF
TGTGCCAGCAGTTCCCCATGGAGAACGAGTAACCAGCCCCAGCATTTT
>.|TRBD1|TRBV7-2|TRBJ2-7
CASSLQRTGTEQYF
TGTGCCAGCAGCTTACAAAGGACAGGGACCGAGCAGTACTTC
>.|.|TRBV1|TRBJ1-1
CTSSQESPPHPNTEAFF
TGCACCAGCAGCCAAGAATCCCCCCCACATCCGAACACTGAAGCTTTCTTT
>.|.|TRBV6-5|TRBJ2-5
CATYPDGGGLTTQYF
TGTGCCACCTACCCGGACGGGGGCGGGCTTACGACCCAGTACTTC
>.|.|TRBV2|TRBJ1-2
CASHIGVYGYTF
TGTGCCAGTCATATCGGGGTCTATGGCTACACCTTC
>.|.|TRBV28|TRBJ1-5
CASLGGGNQPQHF
TGTGCCAGCCTCGGGGGGGGCAATCAGCCCCAGCATTTT
>once|.|TRBV5-1|TRBJ2-7
CASSLSEGKGQYF
TGCGCCAGCAGCTTGTCTGAGGGCAAAGGGCAGTACTTC
>.|.|TRBV7-2|TRBJ2-3
CASGLDTDTQYF
TGTGCCAGCGGGCTAGACACAGATACGCAGTATTTT
>.|.|TRBV7-3|TRBJ1-1
CASSLTENTEAFF
TGTGCCAGCAGCTTGACCGAGAACACTGAAGCTTTCTTT
>.|.|TRBV29-1|TRBJ2-7
CSVEDRMNRGLGYEQYF
TGCAGCGTTGAAGATCGTATGAATAGAGGTTTGGGCTACGAGCAGTACTTC
>once|TRBD1|TRBV5-1|TRBJ1-5
CASRSGTGTNQPQHF
TGCGCCAGCAGATCCGGGACAGGGACCAATCAGCCCCAGCATTTT
>once|.|TRBV29-1|TRBJ2-5
CSVEGTQETQYF
TGCAGCGTTGAAGGGACCCAAGAGACCCAGTACTTC
>.|.|TRBV2|TRBJ1-3
CASSLDRSSGNTIYF
TGTGCCAGCAGCCTTGACAGGTCGTCTGGAAACACCATATATTTT
>.|.|TRBV20-1|TRBJ2-1
CSASGLNEQFF
TGCAGTGCTAGTGGGCTAAACGAGCAGTTCTTC
>.|.|TRBV4-1|TRBJ2-2
CASSPRGGNTGELFF
TGCGCCAGCAGCCCCAGGGGGGGAAACACCGGGGAGCTGTTTTTT
>.|.|TRBV5-1|TRBJ2-2
CASSLNDGTGELFF
TGCGCCAGCAGCTTGAACGACGGCACCGGGGAGCTGTTTTTT
>.|.|TRBV6-1|TRBJ2-5
CASSDLVTSAQYF
TGTGCCAGCAGTGACCTAGTGACTAGTGCCCAGTACTTC
>once|.|TRBV19|TRBJ1-5
CASSILGRTDNQPQHF
TGTGCCAGTAGTATCCTGGGTAGGACAGACAATCAGCCCCAGCATTTT
>.|.|TRBV29-1|TRBJ2-7
CSSETGSEQYF
TGCAGCTCGGAAACAGGTTCCGAGCAGTACTTC
>.|TRBD1|TRBV10-3|TRBJ2-2
CAISEDRGPNTGELFF
TGTGCCATCAGTGAGGACAGGGGACCGAACACCGGGGAGCTGTTTTTT
>.|.|TRBV10-3|TRBJ1-6
CAISEGTASSYNSPLHF
TGTGCCATCAGTGAGGGGACGGCGAGCTCCTATAATTCACCCCTCCACTTT
>.|.|TRBV18|TRBJ2-2
CASSPSLNTGELFF
TGTGCCAGCTCACCGTCCCTCAACACCGGGGAGCTGTTTTTT
>once|.|TRBV28|TRBJ1-1
CASDRTEGTEAFF
TGTGCCAGCGATAGGACAGAAGGCACTGAAGCTTTCTTT
>once|TRBD2|TRBV7-9|TRBJ2-5
CASSLFSGGETQYF
TGTGCCAGCAGCTTGTTTAGCGGGGGAGAGACCCAGTACTTC
>.|.|TRBV10-3|TRBJ1-2
CAIRRGEGYTF
TGTGCCATCAGGCGGGGGGAGGGCTACACCTTC
>.|.|TRBV10-2|TRBJ1-5
CASMGAGQPQHF
TGCGCCAGCATGGGTGCGGGTCAGCCCCAGCATTTT
>.|TRBD1|TRBV6-5|TRBJ1-2
CASSTGDPNYGYTF
TGTGCCAGCAGCACAGGGGACCCAAACTATGGCTACACCTTC
>.|.|TRBV6-1|TRBJ1-2
CASSERAGDGYTF
TGTGCCAGCAGTGAAAGGGCAGGAGATGGCTACACCTTC
>.|.|TRBV28|TRBJ2-6
CASREGPHSGANVLTF
TGTGCCAGCAGAGAGGGCCCTCACTCTGGGGCCAACGTCCTGACTTTC
>.|.|TRBV6-6|TRBJ1-1
CASSLAEYTEAFF
TGTGCCAGCAGTTTGGCAGAGTACACTGAAGCTTTCTTT
>.|TRBD2|TRBV6-6|TRBJ2-1
CASSQGTSGGAGFF
TGTGCCAGCAGTCAGGGGACTAGCGGGGGGGCCGGGTTCTTC
>.|.|TRBV9|TRBJ1-6
CASSAGQFRTPLHF
TGTGCCAGCAGCGCGGGGCAGTTCAGAACACCCCTCCACTTT
>.|.|TRBV9|TRBJ1-1
CASSVDSMNTEAFF
TGTGCCAGCAGCGTAGATAGTATGAACACTGAAGCTTTCTTT
>.|TRBD1|TRBV7-9|TRBJ1-4
CASSLTRGTNEKLFF
TGTGCCAGCAGCCTAACCAGGGGGACTAATGAAAAACTGTTTTTT
>.|.|TRBV5-7|TRBJ1-6
CASSLGGSSYNSPLHF
TGTGCCAGCAGCCTCGGGGGGAGCTCCTATAATTCACCCCTCCACTTT
>.|.|TRBV6-5|TRBJ1-6
CAGRGRNNNSPLHF
TGTGCCGGCAGGGGAAGGAACAATAATTCACCCCTCCACTTT
>.|.|TRBV27|TRBJ1-1
CASSYAGTLNTEAFF
TGTGCCAGCAGTTATGCCGGGACGCTGAACACTGAAGCTTTCTTT
>.|TRBD1|TRBV5-4|TRBJ1-4
CASSLDRGSVEKLFF
TGTGCCAGCAGCTTGGACAGGGGTTCGGTGGAAAAACTGTTTTTT
>.|TRBD2|TRBV30|TRBJ2-3
CAWSVTSGRADTQYF
TGTGCCTGGAGTGTAACTAGCGGGAGAGCAGATACGCAGTATTTT